The rows below give T cell receptor beta chains drawn from one sample of a study of blood T cells in healthy people across ages. Using its own MiXCR run on the 5' RACE reads, TCRdb lists one record per CDR3 protein. The data contain about 580,000 distinct CDR3 sequences, around 50% of them singletons. The sequenced sample consisted of blood. The receptors stem from a man older than 75 in good health. Each CDR3 is given with its conserved first and last residue. D genes are given only for firm matches. Clone size is given for some rows only: seen once, a few or many times, or a class if the clone is expanded.

size,D,V,J,DNA,CDR3
.,.,TRBV7-2,TRBJ1-2,TGTGCCAGCAGCTCCCAATGGGATCTCGGCTATGGCTACACCTTC,CASSSQWDLGYGYTF
.,TRBD2,TRBV5-1,TRBJ2-3,TGCGCCAGCAGCTCGACTAGCGGGAGCCCAGATACGCAGTATTTT,CASSSTSGSPDTQYF
few,TRBD2,TRBV20-1,TRBJ2-7,TGCAGTGCTAGAGGCCTGACCGGGACGGGAACTACTAGCGGGGCCCCCGAGCAGTACTTC,CSARGLTGTGTTSGAPEQYF
.,TRBD2,TRBV2,TRBJ2-7,TGTGCCAGCAAGTTGTCTAGCGGGTCCTACAATGAGCAGTACTTC,CASKLSSGSYNEQYF
.,TRBD1,TRBV3-1,TRBJ2-5,TGTGCCAGCAGCCGGGCCGGGACAGGGAGCAAGCAGTACTTC,CASSRAGTGSKQYF
.,TRBD1,TRBV20-1,TRBJ2-1,TGCAGTGCCGTAAACTTTCCGGGACAGGGGGGTCGCGAGCAGTTCTTC,CSAVNFPGQGGREQFF
.,.,TRBV6-6,TRBJ1-5,TGTGCCAGCCTGGGGGCTGGCAATCAGCCCCAGCATTTT,CASLGAGNQPQHF
few,TRBD1,TRBV7-8,TRBJ2-3,TGTGCCAGCAGCTTAGTTAACAGGGGGCCAACAGATACGCAGTATTTT,CASSLVNRGPTDTQYF
.,TRBD2,TRBV20-1,TRBJ2-7,TGCAGTGCTAGAACCCCCGGGACTAGCGACTCCTACGAGCAGTACTTC,CSARTPGTSDSYEQYF
once,TRBD2,TRBV7-8,TRBJ2-2,TGTGCCAGCAGGACGACTAGCGGGAGTACCGGGGAGCTGTTTTTT,CASRTTSGSTGELFF
.,.,TRBV7-9,TRBJ2-7,TGTGCCAGCAGCTTAGACTGGTTAGACCTTTCCTACGAGCAGTACTTC,CASSLDWLDLSYEQYF
once,TRBD1,TRBV9,TRBJ2-5,TGTGCCAGCAGCGTCGGGACAGGGCAGCAAGAGACCCAGTACTTC,CASSVGTGQQETQYF
few,TRBD2,TRBV10-3,TRBJ2-1,TGTGCCATCAGTGAGCTCGGAGCGGGAGTAGGGTACAATGAGCAGTTCTTC,CAISELGAGVGYNEQFF
few,TRBD2,TRBV7-2,TRBJ2-1,TGTGCCAGCAGCGCACACGGCGGGGGACTCTACAATGAGCAGTTCTTC,CASSAHGGGLYNEQFF
.,.,TRBV5-5,TRBJ2-5,TGTGCCAGCAGCTTCGGTAGAGGGAGTGGCGAGACCCAGTACTTC,CASSFGRGSGETQYF
.,.,TRBV2,TRBJ2-7,TGTGCCAGCAGAAAGGGGACCTACGAGCAGTACTTC,CASRKGTYEQYF
once,.,TRBV20-1,TRBJ1-4,TGCAGTGCTAGTCGGGGGTCGAATGAAAAACTGTTTTTT,CSASRGSNEKLFF
.,TRBD1,TRBV6-1,TRBJ1-5,TGTGCCAGCAGGAAACAGGGGGATTTCAATCAGCCCCAGCATTTT,CASRKQGDFNQPQHF
few,.,TRBV10-3,TRBJ2-3,TGTGCCACCAGGACGCGGCCTGACACGGGGGTCAACACAGATACGCAGTATTTT,CATRTRPDTGVNTDTQYF
.,.,TRBV10-3,TRBJ1-1,TGTGCCGGCACCCCCAGGAACACTGAAGCTTTCTTT,CAGTPRNTEAFF
.,.,TRBV7-9,TRBJ1-1,TGTGCCAGCAGCCACATCAGGGGAATGAACACTGAAGCTTTCTTT,CASSHIRGMNTEAFF
few,TRBD2,TRBV4-2,TRBJ2-3,TGTGCCAGCAGCCAAGAGGGACTATGGCACGTAGATACGCAGTATTTT,CASSQEGLWHVDTQYF
once,TRBD2,TRBV20-1,TRBJ2-3,TGCAGTGCTTCCCGTGGTAGCGGGATGGGTACAGATACGCAGTATTTT,CSASRGSGMGTDTQYF
.,TRBD1,TRBV7-9,TRBJ2-6,TGTGCCGGGGGACAGAGCTCTGGGGCCAACGTCCTGACTTTC,CAGGQSSGANVLTF
.,.,TRBV24-1,TRBJ2-2,TGTGCCACCAGTGAGCCGGGGGGCTTCGGGGAGCTGTTTTTT,CATSEPGGFGELFF
.,TRBD1,TRBV20-1,TRBJ2-1,TGCAGTGCTGACCCCCACGGACAGGGTATTTCGGAGCAGTTCTTC,CSADPHGQGISEQFF
.,TRBD1,TRBV7-2,TRBJ2-7,TGTGCCAGCAGCTCCTGGACAGGGGGCATACCCTACGAGCAGTACTTC,CASSSWTGGIPYEQYF
many,TRBD1,TRBV6-5,TRBJ1-2,TGTGCCAGCAGTTCCCGGACAGGGAACTATGGCTACACCTTC,CASSSRTGNYGYTF
.,.,TRBV29-1,TRBJ1-2,TGCAGCGTTGGACAGTTCAATGGCTACACCTTC,CSVGQFNGYTF
.,TRBD2,TRBV20-1,TRBJ2-1,TGCAGTGCTAGGGCTAGCGGGAGAGGGGATGAGCAGTTCTTC,CSARASGRGDEQFF
many,TRBD1,TRBV20-1,TRBJ2-3,TGCAGTGGAAGAAAGGACAGGGACCTGGATACGCAGTATTTT,CSGRKDRDLDTQYF
few,.,TRBV27,TRBJ2-3,TGTGCCAGCAGTTTATTCAACACAGATACGCAGTATTTT,CASSLFNTDTQYF
.,TRBD1,TRBV27,TRBJ2-7,TGTGCCAGCACCCTATTTGGGGACAGGGGATTCTACGAGCAGTACTTC,CASTLFGDRGFYEQYF
.,.,TRBV29-1,TRBJ2-3,TGCAGCGGATTAGATAGCACAGATACGCAGTATTTT,CSGLDSTDTQYF
.,.,TRBV20-1,TRBJ1-1,TGCAGTGCTACAAAAGGGCAGGAACGCTACACTGAAGCTTTCTTT,CSATKGQERYTEAFF
few,.,TRBV20-1,TRBJ1-6,TGCAGTGCTAGAATTGGACCGACTAATTCACCCCTCCACTTT,CSARIGPTNSPLHF
few,.,TRBV20-1,TRBJ2-2,TGCAGTGCTAGAGATTTGACGGGCACGGTTGGCGGGGAGCTGTTTTTT,CSARDLTGTVGGELFF
.,.,TRBV7-9,TRBJ2-7,TGTGCCAGCAGCCCCGACAGGTCCCACGAGCAGTACTTC,CASSPDRSHEQYF
once,.,TRBV10-3,TRBJ2-1,TGTGCCATCAGTGCGTTGGGTCGGGCTGGCGATGAGCAGTTCTTC,CAISALGRAGDEQFF
.,.,TRBV28,TRBJ2-5,TGTGCCAGCACCGACAGACTCCAAGAGACCCAGTACTTC,CASTDRLQETQYF
.,.,TRBV27,TRBJ1-5,TGTGCCAGCAGGCCGTCAGGGGAGGGTCAGCCCCAGCATTTT,CASRPSGEGQPQHF
once,TRBD2,TRBV6-5,TRBJ2-2,TGTGCCAGCAGTTACATAAGGGTTAGCGGGGCGAACACCGGGGAGCTGTTTTTT,CASSYIRVSGANTGELFF
many,.,TRBV6-5,TRBJ2-7,TGTGCCAGCAGGGGCGGGTCTTACGAGCAGTACTTC,CASRGGSYEQYF
few,.,TRBV3-1,TRBJ2-7,TGTGCCAGCAGCCAAGCCTCCCAGGGCTCCGAGTACTTC,CASSQASQGSEYF
.,.,TRBV25-1,TRBJ1-5,TGTGCCAGCAGTGCCACCCCGGTTTGGCCCCAGCATTTT,CASSATPVWPQHF
.,TRBD2,TRBV7-2,TRBJ2-4,TGTGCCAGCAGCTTAGAGGCTAGCGGGAGGATAAAAAACATTCAGTACTTC,CASSLEASGRIKNIQYF
.,.,TRBV20-1,TRBJ2-3,TGCAGTGCTGAAGTGAGGGGGTCAGATACGCAGTATTTT,CSAEVRGSDTQYF
.,.,TRBV9,TRBJ2-7,TGTGCCAGCAGCGCGAGGGACGGGTACGAGCAGTACTTC,CASSARDGYEQYF
.,.,TRBV27,TRBJ2-7,TGTGCCAGCAGTCCAGACAGCAACGCCTACGAGCAGTACTTC,CASSPDSNAYEQYF
.,TRBD1,TRBV13,TRBJ1-6,TGTGCCAGCAGCATTATGCCGGGACAGGGGATCGGTTCACCCCTCCACTTT,CASSIMPGQGIGSPLHF